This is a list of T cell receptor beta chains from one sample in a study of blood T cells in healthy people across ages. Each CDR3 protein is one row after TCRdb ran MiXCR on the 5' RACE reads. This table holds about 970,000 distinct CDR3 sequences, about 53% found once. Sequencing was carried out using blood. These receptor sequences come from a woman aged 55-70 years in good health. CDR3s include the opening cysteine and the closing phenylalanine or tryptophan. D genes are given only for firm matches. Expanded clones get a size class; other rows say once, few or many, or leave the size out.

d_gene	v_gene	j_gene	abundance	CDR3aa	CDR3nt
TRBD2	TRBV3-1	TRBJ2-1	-	CAFGEGSYNEQFF	TGTGCCTTCGGGGAGGGGTCCTACAATGAGCAGTTCTTC
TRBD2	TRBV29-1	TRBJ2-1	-	CSVSQTSGEQFF	TGCAGCGTCAGTCAGACTAGCGGTGAGCAGTTCTTC
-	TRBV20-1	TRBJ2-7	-	CSARDGKGPNEQYF	TGCAGTGCTAGAGATGGAAAGGGTCCGAACGAGCAGTACTTC
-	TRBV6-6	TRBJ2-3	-	CASSYSRPDTQYF	TGTGCCAGCAGTTACTCGCGTCCAGATACGCAGTATTTT
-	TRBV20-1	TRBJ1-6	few	CSARGSSSYNSPLHF	TGCAGTGCTAGAGGCTCGAGCTCCTATAATTCACCCCTCCACTTT
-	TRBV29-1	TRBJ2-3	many	CSVEDRGPYDVYF	TGCAGCGTTGAAGATAGAGGACCCTATGATGTGTATTTT
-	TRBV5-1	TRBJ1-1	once	CASSLDLGRTAFF	TGCGCCAGCAGCTTGGATCTGGGCCGGACGGCTTTCTTT
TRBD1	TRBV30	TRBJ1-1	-	CAWRKPRGGLTEAFF	TGTGCCTGGAGGAAACCCAGGGGGGGGCTCACTGAAGCTTTCTTT
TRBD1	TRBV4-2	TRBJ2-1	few	CASSQEGQGAYNEQFF	TGTGCCAGCAGCCAAGAGGGACAGGGGGCCTACAATGAGCAGTTCTTC
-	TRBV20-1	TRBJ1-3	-	CSARTGNGSTIYF	TGCAGTGCTAGAACGGGGAATGGAAGCACCATATATTTT
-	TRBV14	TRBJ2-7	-	CASSQVWYEQYF	TGTGCCAGCAGCCAAGTCTGGTACGAGCAGTACTTC
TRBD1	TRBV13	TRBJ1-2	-	CASSFGTADRYGYTF	TGTGCCAGCAGCTTCGGGACAGCCGATAGATATGGCTACACCTTC
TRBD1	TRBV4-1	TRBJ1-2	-	CASSQLGQGGYGYTF	TGCGCCAGCAGCCAACTAGGACAGGGCGGCTATGGCTACACCTTC
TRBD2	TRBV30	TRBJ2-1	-	CAWSEGLAGVNEQFF	TGTGCCTGGAGTGAAGGACTAGCGGGAGTAAATGAGCAGTTCTTC
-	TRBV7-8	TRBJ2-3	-	CASSLVPQVTQYF	TGTGCCAGCAGCTTAGTCCCCCAGGTGACGCAGTATTTT
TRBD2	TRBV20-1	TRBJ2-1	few	CSASSSGRAVYNEQFF	TGCAGTGCTAGTTCTAGCGGGAGGGCCGTCTACAATGAGCAGTTCTTC
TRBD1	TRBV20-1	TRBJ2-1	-	CSARVSGTGENEQFF	TGCAGTGCTAGAGTTTCCGGGACAGGGGAAAACGAGCAGTTCTTC
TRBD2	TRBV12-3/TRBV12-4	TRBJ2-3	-	CASSFKRGSTDTQYF	TGTGCCAGCAGTTTCAAGCGGGGGTCCACAGATACGCAGTATTTT
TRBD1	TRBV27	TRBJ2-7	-	CASSPNPGTDYEQYF	TGTGCCAGCAGTCCTAATCCCGGGACAGACTACGAGCAGTACTTC
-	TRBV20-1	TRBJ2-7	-	CSARGTGPTGSYEQYF	TGCAGTGCTAGAGGGACGGGACCTACAGGGTCGTACGAGCAGTACTTC
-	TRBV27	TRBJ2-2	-	CASSLSPLTGELFF	TGTGCCAGCAGTTTATCCCCCCTCACCGGGGAGCTGTTTTTT
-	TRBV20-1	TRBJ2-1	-	CSATRISGNEQFF	TGCAGTGCAACCCGGATTAGCGGCAATGAGCAGTTCTTC
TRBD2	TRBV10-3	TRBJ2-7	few	CAISGTSNPGQQYF	TGTGCCATCAGTGGGACTAGCAACCCGGGGCAGCAGTACTTC
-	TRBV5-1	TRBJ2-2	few	CASSSTGTPTGELFF	TGCGCCAGCAGCTCTACCGGGACCCCGACCGGGGAGCTGTTTTTT
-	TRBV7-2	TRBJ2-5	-	CASSGPGGYQETQYF	TGTGCCAGCAGCGGTCCGGGGGGCTACCAAGAGACCCAGTACTTC
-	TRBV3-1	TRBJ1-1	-	CASSQDRSTEAFF	TGTGCCAGCAGCCAAGATCGATCGACTGAAGCTTTCTTT
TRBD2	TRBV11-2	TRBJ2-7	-	CASSLEAGGAYEQYF	TGTGCCAGCAGCTTAGAGGCGGGGGGCGCCTACGAGCAGTACTTC
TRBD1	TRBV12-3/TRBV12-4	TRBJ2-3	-	CASSLRGLRFSTDTQYF	TGTGCCAGCAGTTTAAGGGGGCTCAGATTCAGCACAGATACGCAGTATTTT
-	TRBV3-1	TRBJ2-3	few	CASRLQGDTQYF	TGTGCCAGCAGGCTACAAGGGGATACGCAGTATTTT
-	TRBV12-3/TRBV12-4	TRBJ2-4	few	CASSFGGSAKNIQYF	TGTGCCAGCAGTTTTGGGGGGTCGGCCAAAAACATTCAGTACTTC
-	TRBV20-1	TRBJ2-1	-	CSASGGGLEQFF	TGCAGTGCTAGTGGGGGGGGGCTCGAGCAGTTCTTC
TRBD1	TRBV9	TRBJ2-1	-	CASSARQGISYNEQFF	TGTGCCAGCAGCGCGAGACAGGGGATCTCCTACAATGAGCAGTTCTTC
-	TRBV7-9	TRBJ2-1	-	CASSGLTTYNEQFF	TGTGCCAGCTCGGGACTGACTACCTACAATGAGCAGTTCTTC
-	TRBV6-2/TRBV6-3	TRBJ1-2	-	CATVNNYGYTF	TGTGCCACCGTGAATAACTATGGCTACACCTTC
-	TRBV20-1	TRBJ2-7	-	CSARSAASYEQYF	TGCAGTGCCAGAAGCGCAGCGTCCTACGAGCAGTACTTC
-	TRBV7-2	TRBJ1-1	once	CASVLEVWSDTEAFF	TGTGCCAGCGTCTTAGAGGTGTGGTCAGACACTGAAGCTTTCTTT
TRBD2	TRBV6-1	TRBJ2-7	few	CASSLSGRYYEQYF	TGTGCCAGCAGTTTAAGCGGGAGGTACTACGAGCAGTACTTC
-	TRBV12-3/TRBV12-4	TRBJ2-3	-	CASSLRAGSTDTQYF	TGTGCCAGCAGTTTACGCGCGGGTAGCACAGATACGCAGTATTTT
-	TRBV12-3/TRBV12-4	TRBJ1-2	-	CASSPHVGMGANYGYTF	TGTGCCAGCAGTCCCCATGTAGGGATGGGAGCTAACTATGGCTACACCTTC
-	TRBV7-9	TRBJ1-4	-	CASSLFPPTEATNEKLFF	TGTGCCAGCAGCTTATTCCCCCCGACAGAGGCAACTAATGAAAAACTGTTTTTT
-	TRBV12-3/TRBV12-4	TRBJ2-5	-	CASSPGPLSVETQYF	TGTGCCAGCAGTCCGGGACCCCTTTCCGTAGAGACCCAGTACTTC
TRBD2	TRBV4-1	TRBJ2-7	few	CASSQVRGTSGSYEQYF	TGCGCCAGCAGCCAAGTCCGGGGGACTAGCGGCTCCTACGAGCAGTACTTC
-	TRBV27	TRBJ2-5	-	CASSPTGGLGTQYF	TGTGCCAGCAGCCCTACCGGGGGTTTAGGGACCCAGTACTTC
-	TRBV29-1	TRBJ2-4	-	CSAGEGFNIQYF	TGCAGCGCAGGCGAGGGGTTCAACATTCAGTACTTC
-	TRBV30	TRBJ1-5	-	CAWSVEGDQPQHF	TGTGCCTGGAGTGTAGAAGGAGATCAGCCCCAGCATTTT
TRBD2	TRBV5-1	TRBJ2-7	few	CASSLAGQGRGYEQYF	TGCGCCAGCAGCTTGGCCGGTCAAGGGAGGGGATACGAGCAGTACTTC
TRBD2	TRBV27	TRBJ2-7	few	CASSVGLAGGPHEQYF	TGTGCCAGCAGTGTGGGACTAGCGGGAGGGCCTCACGAGCAGTACTTC
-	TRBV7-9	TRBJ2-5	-	CASTLGIRYQETQYF	TGTGCCAGCACCCTGGGGATACGGTACCAAGAGACCCAGTACTTC
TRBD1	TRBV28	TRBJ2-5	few	CASRRQGQVAETQYF	TGTGCCAGCAGGCGACAGGGACAGGTAGCGGAGACCCAGTACTTC
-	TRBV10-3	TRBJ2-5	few	CAISDGGSETQYF	TGTGCCATCAGTGATGGGGGCTCAGAGACCCAGTACTTC
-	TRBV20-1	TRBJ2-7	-	CSASPSGQGGYEQYF	TGCAGTGCCTCCCCTTCTGGACAAGGGGGCTACGAGCAGTACTTC
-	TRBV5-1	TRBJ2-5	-	CASSFGSYNEQYF	TGCGCCAGCAGCTTTGGCTCCTACAATGAGCAGTACTTC
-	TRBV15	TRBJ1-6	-	CATSSGIGTPLHF	TGTGCCACCAGCAGTGGGATAGGCACACCCCTCCACTTT